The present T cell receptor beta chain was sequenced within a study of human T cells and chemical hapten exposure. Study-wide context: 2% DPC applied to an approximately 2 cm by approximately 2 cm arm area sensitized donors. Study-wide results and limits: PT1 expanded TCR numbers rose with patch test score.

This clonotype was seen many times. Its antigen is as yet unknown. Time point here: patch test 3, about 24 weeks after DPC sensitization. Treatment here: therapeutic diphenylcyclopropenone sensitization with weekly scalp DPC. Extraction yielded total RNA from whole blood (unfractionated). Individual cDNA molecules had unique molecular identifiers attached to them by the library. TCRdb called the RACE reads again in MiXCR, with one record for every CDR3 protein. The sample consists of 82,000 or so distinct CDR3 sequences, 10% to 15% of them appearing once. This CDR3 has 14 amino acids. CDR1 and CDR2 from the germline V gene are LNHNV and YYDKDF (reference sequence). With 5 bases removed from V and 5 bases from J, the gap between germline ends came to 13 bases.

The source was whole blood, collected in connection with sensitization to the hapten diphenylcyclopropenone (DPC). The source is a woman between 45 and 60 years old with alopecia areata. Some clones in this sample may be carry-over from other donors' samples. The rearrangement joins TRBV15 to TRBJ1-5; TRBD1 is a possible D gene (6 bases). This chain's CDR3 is CATSLPGDYQPQHF. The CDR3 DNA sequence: TGTGCCACCAGCCTACCAGGGGATTATCAGCCCCAGCATTTT.